What follows are 19 T cell receptor beta chains derived from one specimen sequenced in a study of read filtering for tumor transcriptome and immune sequencing. The library was built from about 400 ng RNA with molecular barcoded adaptors for alpha/delta and beta/gamma chains. In TCRdb, the reads were re-called with MiXCR into one record per CDR3 protein. The sample includes roughly 46,000 distinct CDR3 sequences, approximately 12% of them seen just once. The specimen sequenced was a population of CD138-negative cells sorted from bone marrow. The receptors derive from a donor over 35 with multiple myeloma.

Of note for this clonotype: This may be a read error: a much more frequent sequence differs by one nucleotide. The chain links TRBV4-2 to TRBJ1-1; TRBD1 is a possible D gene (5 bases). The CDR3 covers 16 residues. CDR1 and CDR2 (germline): LGHNA, YNFKEQ. Here the CDR3 DNA reads TGTGCCAGCAGCCAAGATAGGGGCGGAATGAACACTGTAGCTTTCTTT. It is translated as CASSQDRGGMNTVAFF.

This clonotype was counted many times. The rearrangement joins TRBV5-1 to TRBJ2-7, with D tentatively TRBD1 (5 bases). The CDR3 runs to 13 residues. Per the germline V gene, CDR1 is SGHRS and CDR2 is YFSETQ. The V gene lost 0 bases and the J gene lost 1 base, with 5 bases spanning the gap. CDR3 nucleotide sequence: TGCGCCAGCAGCTTGGACAGGTCCTACGAGCAGTACTTC. This encodes CASSLDRSYEQYF.

Notes on this clonotype: Being one base from a much bigger clone, this may be a read error. The V and J genes are TRBV29-1 and TRBJ2-2, with 10 bases identical to TRBD1. CDR1 SQVTM and CDR2 ANQGSEA come from the germline V gene. The CDR3 is made up of 16 amino acids. The CDR3 sequence is CSVESSRDRGTGGLFF. CDR3 in DNA: TGCAGCGTTGAATCTTCCAGGGACAGGGGAACCGGGGGGCTGTTTTTT.

On this clonotype itself: One base away lies a much larger clone, so this may be a sequencing read error. The chain employs TRBV20-1 and TRBJ2-1; D unresolved. Germline CDR1 and CDR2: DFQATT and SNEGSKA (reference sequence). Trimming stripped 5 bases from V and 6 bases from J, with 5 bases between. The CDR3 totals 10 residues. CDR3 nucleotide sequence: TGCAGTGCTTCCGCCAATGAGCAGTTCTTC. It specifies CSASANEQFF.

This clonotype was detected many times. The rearrangement uses TRBV20-1 and TRBJ1-1, with D perhaps matching TRBD1 (5 bases). V was trimmed by 1 base and J by 1 base, leaving 13 bases between them. Germline CDR1 is DFQATT and CDR2 is SNEGSKA (reference sequence). This CDR3 contains 15 residues. As DNA, the CDR3 is TGCAGTGCTAGAGGCGCCATGGGGGGGAACACTGAAGCTTTCTTT. Its translation is CSARGAMGGNTEAFF.

This clonotype was counted between two and nine times. A junction boundary mismatches the germline segment, possibly from a read error. The chain is built from TRBV20-1 and TRBJ1-1; a possible D gene is TRBD1 (5 bases). CDR1 and CDR2 from the germline V gene are DFQATT and SNEGSKA (reference sequence). This CDR3 contains 16 residues. This chain's CDR3 is CSARDFTGLGEAEALF. For the CDR3, the DNA is TGCAGTGCTAGAGATTTTACAGGCCTCGGGGAGGCTGAAGCTCTCTTT.

V gene TRBV20-1 combines with J gene TRBJ2-1, with D tentatively TRBD1 or TRBD2 (5 bases each). From germline, CDR1 is DFQATT and CDR2 SNEGSKA (reference sequence). V was pared by 5 bases and J by 4 bases, with 12 bases between. The CDR3 runs 13 residues. DNA for the CDR3: TGCAGTGCTTCACGGGACGAGTACAATGAGCAGTTCTTC. Encoded protein: CSASRDEYNEQFF.

This clonotype was observed many times. The chain links TRBV28 to TRBJ2-6, with D possibly called TRBD1 or TRBD2 (6 bases each). CDR3 size: 18 residues. Germline V gene sequence: CDR1 MDHEN, CDR2 SYDVKM. V lost 6 bases, J lost 0 bases, and 18 bases lay in between. The CDR3 sequence: CASRPRRDKSSGANVLTF. CDR3 coding DNA: TGTGCCAGCAGACCCCGGCGGGACAAGAGCTCTGGGGCCAACGTCCTGACTTTC.

The chain carries TRBV5-4 and TRBJ2-3; weak D call: TRBD2 (5 bases). The CDR3 contains 16 residues. Germline lookup yields CDR1 SGHNT and CDR2 YYREEE (reference sequence). Trimming took off 3 bases at V and 2 bases at J, with 16 bases between the two ends. For the CDR3, the DNA is TGTGCCAGCAGCTCCATGGCTAGCCAGAACACAGATACGCAGTATTTT. It encodes CASSSMASQNTDTQYF.

This clonotype was detected ten times or more. V and J are TRBV27 and TRBJ2-2, with TRBD2 matching over 10 bases. Germline V lookup: CDR1 MNHEY, CDR2 SMNVEV (reference sequence). The CDR3 totals 18 residues. V dropped 6 bases and J dropped 5; count of bases not matched to a gene: 15. The CDR3 nucleotides are TGTGCCAGCAGCCATGCTAGCGGGGGATTTCCCGGGACCGGGGAGCTGTTTTTT. Its protein is CASSHASGGFPGTGELFF.

This clonotype has at least ten counts. The rearrangement uses TRBV20-1 and TRBJ2-7, with D hard to call. CDR1 and CDR2 from the germline V gene are DFQATT and SNEGSKA (reference sequence). V dropped 6 bases and J dropped 1 base, with 10 bases sitting between them. The CDR3 totals 12 residues. The CDR3 loop reads CSAEAGSYEQYF. CDR3 nucleotide sequence: TGCAGTGCCGAAGCAGGATCCTACGAGCAGTACTTC.

J is TRBJ2-3 and V is TRBV5-4; 8 bases fit TRBD2. CDR3 size: 16 residues. Germline V gives CDR1 SGHNT, CDR2 YYREEE (reference sequence). With V trimmed by 4 bases and J by 0 bases, 7 bases remained unmatched. CDR3 amino acids: CASSPRVAGSTDTQYF. The CDR3 coding sequence is TGTGCCAGCAGCCCTAGGGTAGCGGGGAGCACAGATACGCAGTATTTT.

This clonotype was observed at least ten times. This sequence joins TRBV27 and TRBJ2-3, with D perhaps matching TRBD2 (6 bases). There are 17 residues in the CDR3. Trimming cost V 5 bases and J 5 bases, with 23 bases left between them. Germline lookup yields CDR1 MNHEY and CDR2 SMNVEV (reference sequence). CDR3: CASSPRLAGSGRDTQYF. In DNA form, the CDR3 reads TGTGCCAGCAGTCCCCGGCTCGCGGGATCCGGAAGAGATACGCAGTATTTT.

Many counts were recorded for this clonotype. This rearrangement joins TRBV7-9 to TRBJ1-6; 8 nucleotides line up with TRBD1. With V trimmed by 3 bases and J by 14 bases, 9 bases remained unmatched. In germline, CDR1 is SEHNR, CDR2 FQNEAQ (reference sequence). The length of the CDR3 is 14 residues. CDR3: CASSFGTGVRALHF. CDR3 DNA sequence: TGTGCCAGCAGCTTTGGGACAGGAGTTCGGGCCCTCCACTTT. The variable domain in full, with the rest retrieved from reference TRBV7-9 and TRBJ1-6, is DTGVSQNPRHKITKRGQNVTFRCDPISEHNRLYWYRQTLGQGPEFLTYFQNEAQLEKSRLLSDRFSAERPKGSFSTLEIQRTEQGDSAMYLCASSFGTGVRALHFGNGTRLTVT.

Note on this clonotype: It may be a read error: a sequence one base away is much more abundant. The V gene is TRBV5-4, the J gene TRBJ2-5, with 9 bases lining up with TRBD2. CDR3 length equals 15 residues. The germline gives CDR1 SGHNT, CDR2 YYREEE (reference sequence). The CDR3 bases are TGTGTCAGCAGCGAAGCTAGCGGGACGGAAGAGACCCAGTACTTC. This encodes CVSSEASGTEETQYF. Drawing the rest from reference TRBV5-4 and TRBJ2-5, the complete variable domain is ETGVTQSPTHLIKTRGQQVTLRCSSQSGHNTVSWYQQALGQGPQFIFQYYREEENGRGNFPPRFSGLQFPNYSSELNVNALELDDSALYLCVSSEASGTEETQYFGPGTRLLVL.

This clonotype was seen repeatedly, ten times or more. A read error is possible here, since a much larger clone lies one base away. The CDR3 bases are TGCAGTGCTAGAGATCCCAGGACTAGCGGGGGCTACAATGAGCAGTTCTTC. Its translation: CSARDPRTSGGYNEQFF. The rearrangement uses TRBV20-1 and TRBJ2-1; TRBD2 matches at 13 bases. The germline gives CDR1 DFQATT, CDR2 SNEGSKA (reference sequence). The CDR3 is made up of 17 amino acids. Trimming at V came to 0 bases and at J to 3 bases, leaving 5 bases not matched to a gene.

The sample holds many counts of this clonotype. The chain employs TRBV12-5 and TRBJ2-1; the D gene is possibly TRBD2 (5 bases). The length of the CDR3 is 12 residues. CDR1 LGHNT and CDR2 FRNRAP come from the germline V gene. Trimming pared 0 bases from V and 13 bases from J, leaving 10 bases between. The CDR3 spells CASGLVKADQFF. CDR3 nucleotide sequence: TGTGCTAGTGGTTTGGTAAAAGCGGACCAGTTCTTC.

This clonotype has a handful of counts. Its ends do not fully match the called genes, so a read error is possible. V gene TRBV7-9 combines with J gene TRBJ2-1; 8 positions agree with TRBD2. Germline CDR1 and CDR2: SEHNR and FQNEAQ (reference sequence). The CDR3 is 15 amino acids. Here the CDR3 reads CASSLTRAGENGQFF. CDR3 sequence (DNA): TGTGCCAGCAGCTTAACACGAGCGGGAGAGAATGGGCAGTTCTTC.

As for this clonotype: A read error may be the cause here, since a much bigger clone is one base away. This sequence joins TRBV29-1 and TRBJ1-2; D perhaps matches TRBD1 (6 bases). The CDR3 runs to 14 residues. Looked up from germline, CDR1 is SQVTM and CDR2 is ANQGSEA. The CDR3 here is CGVGEGRTVGGYTF. For the CDR3, the DNA is TGCGGCGTTGGAGAAGGGCGGACAGTAGGGGGCTACACCTTC.